Described below is a single T cell receptor (beta chain) sequence and its context. Its antigen is currently unknown. Oncomine TCR Beta short-read sequencing was applied to DNA from cultured CD4+ T cells. TCRdb ran MiXCR on the PCR reads and lists one entry per CDR3 protein. The sample consists of fewer than 9,500 distinct CDR3 sequences, roughly 48% of them appearing once. The sample originates from a study of vaccination and CD4 T cells after COVID-19. Trimming pared 6 bases from V and 1 base from J, leaving 13 bases between. The CDR3 totals 14 residues. Germline-derived CDR1 and CDR2 are SGHDT and YYEEEE. Regarding treatment: roughly 10-day PBMC culture with coronavirus spike peptide pools or control peptides (ViraFEST assay). These CD4+ T cells came from an unexposed donor, sampled before the COVID-19 pandemic (2011-2018).

This receptor was taken from a human donor in good health. The V call is TRBV5-6, the J call TRBJ1-1; D unclear. Sequenced: CD4+ T cells from blood, cultured in vitro. The CDR3 region is CASTSEHPNTEAFF. The CDR3 nucleotides are TGTGCCAGCACAAGCGAACACCCGAACACTGAAGCTTTCTTT. The variable domain in full, completed from reference TRBV5-6 and TRBJ1-1, reads DAGVTQSPTHLIKTRGQQVTLRCSPKSGHDTVSWYQQALGQGPQFIFQYYEEEERQRGNFPDRFSGHQFPNYSSELNVNALLLGDSALYLCASTSEHPNTEAFFGQGTRLTVV.